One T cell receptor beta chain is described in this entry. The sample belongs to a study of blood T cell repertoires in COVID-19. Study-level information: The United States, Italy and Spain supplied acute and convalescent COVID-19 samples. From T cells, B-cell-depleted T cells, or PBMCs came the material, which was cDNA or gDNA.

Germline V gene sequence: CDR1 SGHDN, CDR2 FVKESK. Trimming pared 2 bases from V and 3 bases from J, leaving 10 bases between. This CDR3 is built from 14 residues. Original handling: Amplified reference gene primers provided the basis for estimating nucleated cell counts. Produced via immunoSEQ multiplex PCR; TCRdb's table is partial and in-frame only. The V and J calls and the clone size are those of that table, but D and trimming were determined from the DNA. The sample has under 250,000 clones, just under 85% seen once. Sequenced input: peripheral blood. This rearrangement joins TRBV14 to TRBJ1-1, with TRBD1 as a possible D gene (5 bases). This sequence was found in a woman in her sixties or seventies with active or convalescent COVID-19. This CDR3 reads CASSQSRGYTEAFF. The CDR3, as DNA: TGTGCCAGCAGCCAATCTAGGGGATACACTGAAGCTTTCTTT.